The 18 T cell receptor beta chains below all came from one sample that was sequenced in a study of T cells in Graves' hyperthyroidism and ophthalmopathy. TCR beta CDR3 regions were amplified from RNA transcripts. First-round RT-PCR of the TCR CDR3 relied on the HTBI primer set. TCRdb itself ran the multiplex PCR reads through MiXCR, one entry per CDR3 protein. The data show over 250,000 distinct CDR3 sequences, with around 22% seen just once and under 65% held by the top ten. Sequences were obtained from blood. These receptors were obtained from a young man with Graves' ophthalmopathy.

The gene calls are TRBV13 and TRBJ2-7; maybe TRBD1 (6 bases). V was pared by 0 bases and J by 6 bases, with 12 bases between. In germline, CDR1 is PRHDT, CDR2 FYEKMQ (reference sequence). The CDR3 contains 14 residues. The CDR3 spells CASSLGTGISEQYF. CDR3 DNA: TGTGCCAGCAGCTTAGGAACAGGGATCAGCGAGCAGTACTTC. Supplemented by reference TRBV13 and TRBJ2-7, the full variable domain reads AAGVIQSPRHLIKEKRETATLKCYPIPRHDTVYWYQQGPGQDPQFLISFYEKMQSDKGSIPDRFSAQQFSDYHSELNMSSLELGDSALYFCASSLGTGISEQYFGPGTRLTVT.

The genes are TRBV6-1 and TRBJ2-7, with no clear D. Trimming took off 6 bases at V and 4 bases at J, with 10 bases between the two ends. In germline, CDR1 is MNHNS, CDR2 SASEGT. This CDR3 region has 12 residues. CDR3 sequence: CASRWTDYEQYF. DNA of the CDR3: TGTGCCAGCAGATGGACGGATTACGAGCAGTACTTC.

This clonotype occurred a few times. The chain uses TRBV19 and TRBJ1-2; D is perhaps TRBD1 (6 bases). This CDR3 contains 14 residues. CDR1 and CDR2 from the germline V gene are LNHDA and SQIVND (reference sequence). The V end was cut by 5 bases, the J end by 2 bases, with 12 bases between. The CDR3 spells CASSYGQINYGYTF. DNA for the CDR3: TGTGCCAGTAGTTATGGACAGATCAACTATGGCTACACCTTC.

This clonotype showed up many times. This CDR3 reads CASMGLGSYEQYF. The DNA of the CDR3 is TGTGCCAGCATGGGACTGGGCTCCTACGAGCAGTACTTC. The rearrangement links TRBV7-2 to TRBJ2-7; D possibly corresponds to TRBD2 (6 bases). CDR1 is SGHTA, CDR2 FQGNSA, per germline. The CDR3 covers 13 residues. Trimming took 7 bases from V and 0 from J, leaving 10 bases between them.

This clonotype has more than one count but fewer than ten. V gene TRBV28 combines with J gene TRBJ2-2; D not resolved. This CDR3 region has 16 residues. Trimming left V 2 bases short and J 4 bases short, with 14 bases between. Germline CDR1 and CDR2: MDHEN and SYDVKM. The CDR3 is CASSLRLPGPTGELFF. The CDR3 DNA follows: TGTGCCAGCAGTTTACGCTTACCGGGCCCCACCGGGGAGCTGTTTTTT.

The chain recombines TRBV6-1 with TRBJ2-1, with TRBD2 matching over 8 bases. Per the germline V gene, CDR1 is MNHNS and CDR2 is SASEGT. This CDR3 region has 15 residues. After removal of 6 bases from V and 1 base from J, the junction contained 5 bases not matched to a gene. The CDR3 coding sequence is TGTGCCAGCAGCTTACTAGCGGATTCCTACAATGAGCAGTTCTTC. Amino acids: CASSLLADSYNEQFF.

In its sample, this clonotype was seen many times. This chain joins TRBV6-1 and TRBJ2-7, with 7 bases fitting TRBD2. Germline assignment: CDR1 MNHNS and CDR2 SASEGT. Trimming at V came to 8 bases and at J to 4 bases, leaving 8 bases not matched to a gene. The CDR3 loop spans 13 amino acids. The CDR3 sequence: CASGRESRYEQYF. DNA of the CDR3: TGTGCCAGCGGGCGGGAGAGTAGGTACGAGCAGTACTTC.

The sample holds many counts of this clonotype. This chain uses TRBV6-1 with TRBJ2-2; D perhaps matches TRBD2 (6 bases). Germline V gene sequence: CDR1 MNHNS, CDR2 SASEGT. The length of the CDR3 is 16 residues. The V gene lost 3 bases and the J gene lost 2 bases, with 13 bases spanning the gap. The CDR3 loop is CASSDYSGTNTGELFF. The CDR3 DNA reads TGTGCCAGCAGTGATTATTCAGGGACTAACACCGGGGAGCTGTTTTTT.

This clonotype has more than one count but fewer than ten. Possible read error: a much larger clone is one base away. The chain couples TRBV3-1 to TRBJ1-1; 8 nucleotides align to TRBD1. Germline V gives CDR1 LGHDT, CDR2 YNNKEL (reference sequence). V dropped 7 bases and J dropped 5; count of bases not matched to a gene: 12. This CDR3 region has 15 residues. In DNA form, the CDR3 reads TGTGCCAGCATGACCAGGACAGGGAGCAGTACTGAAGCTTTCTTT. The encoded protein is CASMTRTGSSTEAFF.

V usage is TRBV7-8 and J usage is TRBJ2-7; no firm D call. The germline gives CDR1 SGHVS, CDR2 FQNEAQ. This CDR3 is built from 14 residues. Trimming removed 6 bases at V and 2 bases at J, with 14 bases between. The CDR3: CASRVAGPTYEQYF. CDR3 sequence (DNA): TGTGCCAGCAGGGTGGCCGGGCCCACCTACGAGCAGTACTTC.

On this clonotype: Mismatch with germline at one junction end may stem from a read error. This chain joins TRBV20-1 and TRBJ2-7, with a possible D match to TRBD1 (5 bases). Germline CDR1 reads DFQATT; CDR2 reads SNEGSKA (reference sequence). The CDR3 totals 15 residues. In nucleotides, the CDR3 is TGCAGTGCTAGAGGGGGCACAGAACGAACCTACGGGCAGTACTTC. Translating gives CSARGGTERTYGQYF.

This clonotype has a count of ten or more. The chain employs TRBV27 and TRBJ1-2; TRBD1 matches 7 bases. This CDR3 region has 14 residues. V shed 2 bases, J shed 4 bases, and the junction held 4 bases outside the gene matches. Germline CDR1 and CDR2: MNHEY and SMNVEV (reference sequence). The CDR3 nucleotides are TGTGCCAGCAGTTTAAACGACAGGGCCTATGGCTACACCTTC. It translates to CASSLNDRAYGYTF.

This clonotype was counted many times. The rearrangement uses TRBV11-3 and TRBJ2-7, with 9 bases lining up with TRBD2. With 5 bases clipped from V and 3 bases from J, the junction kept 5 bases outside the gene matches. Germline CDR1 reads SGHNT; CDR2 reads YENEEA. The CDR3 has 14 amino acids. CDR3 in DNA: TGTGCCAGCAGCCCCGGCGGGAGGGACTACGAGCAGTACTTC. It is translated as CASSPGGRDYEQYF.

This clonotype showed up many times. V and J are TRBV18 and TRBJ2-3; no definite D call. The V and J ends lost 4 bases and 6 bases respectively, with 11 bases between them. The CDR3 covers 13 residues. Germline V gene lookup returns CDR1 KGHSH and CDR2 LQKENI. The CDR3 spells CASSHEQLDTQYF. The CDR3 coding sequence is TGTGCCAGCTCACACGAGCAGCTTGATACGCAGTATTTT.

This clonotype has more than one count but fewer than ten. The rearrangement joins TRBV15 to TRBJ2-2, with D unclear. The CDR3 covers 12 residues. V gave up 5 bases and J gave up 7 bases, with 8 bases separating them. Germline V gives CDR1 LNHNV, CDR2 YYDKDF (reference sequence). Here the CDR3 reads CATSPLDGELFF. CDR3 DNA: TGTGCCACCAGCCCTCTCGACGGGGAGCTGTTTTTT.

This clonotype was picked up a small number of times. This rearrangement joins TRBV7-2 to TRBJ2-2; 8 nucleotides align to TRBD2. The germline gives CDR1 SGHTA, CDR2 FQGNSA. Trimming cost V 1 base and J 6 bases; bases outside gene matches: 4. This CDR3 spans 15 amino acids. CDR3 sequence (DNA): TGTGCCAGCAGCTTAGTCGGGAGGGTGGCCGGGGAGCTGTTTTTT. Translated, it gives CASSLVGRVAGELFF.

This clonotype was observed a handful of times. The CDR3 region has the DNA TGCGCCAGCAGTGACCAGGGACTAGCGGGCCGAGTAGACAATGAGCAGTTCTTC. Encoded protein: CASSDQGLAGRVDNEQFF. V and J are TRBV10-1 and TRBJ2-1; 12 nucleotides agree with TRBD2. The junction had 11 bases not matched to a gene; V was cut back by 3 bases and J by 5 bases. This CDR3 region has 18 residues. Germline V gene sequence: CDR1 WNHNN, CDR2 SYGVQD (reference sequence).

This chain connects TRBV11-3 to TRBJ2-7, with D perhaps TRBD1 (6 bases). This CDR3 is 14 amino acids long. V was pared by 3 bases and J by 4 bases, with 13 bases between. The V gene's germline CDR1 is SGHNT and CDR2 YENEEA. For the CDR3, the DNA is TGTGCCAGCAGCTTCGGGGACATCTCTTACGAGCAGTACTTC. It translates to CASSFGDISYEQYF.